Listed below are T cell receptor beta chains from one sample, sequenced in a study of blood T cell repertoires in COVID-19. Clones were sequenced by immunoSEQ multiplex PCR, and TCRdb holds only the in-frame ones, with some missing. Of about 130,000 clones in the sample, around nine tenths are singletons; the top ten hold under 4.5%. Material for sequencing was peripheral blood. These receptors were collected from a man aged 55 to 70 with COVID-19, enrolled during active disease. Both conserved end residues are part of each CDR3. The D gene is left open where the match is weak. Not all rows give a size; the values are once, few, many and, for expanded clones, a class.

v_gene	abundance	j_gene	d_gene	CDR3aa	CDR3nt
TRBV20-1	-	TRBJ2-5	-	CSASPVLVETQYF	TGCAGTGCTAGTCCGGTTCTGGTAGAGACCCAGTACTTC
TRBV4-2	-	TRBJ2-2	TRBD2	CASSQGGRDGELFF	TGTGCCAGCAGCCAAGGGGGGAGGGACGGGGAGCTGTTTTTT
TRBV6-1	once	TRBJ1-1	-	CASSEVGGPTEAFF	TGTGCCAGCAGTGAAGTTGGAGGCCCCACTGAAGCTTTCTTT
TRBV5-4	once	TRBJ1-2	-	CASSPGGANYGYTF	TGTGCCAGCAGCCCGGGAGGGGCTAACTATGGCTACACCTTC
TRBV5-1	-	TRBJ2-3	TRBD2	CASSFGGFSTDTQYF	TGCGCCAGCAGCTTCGGGGGGTTTAGCACAGATACGCAGTATTTT
TRBV6-7	-	TRBJ1-2	TRBD1	CAKRQGPNEGYTF	TGTGCCAAGCGACAGGGACCTAATGAAGGCTACACCTTC
TRBV18	-	TRBJ1-5	TRBD1	CASSLGQGNQPQHF	TGTGCCAGCTCACTGGGACAGGGCAATCAGCCCCAGCATTTT
TRBV11-2	-	TRBJ1-2	-	CASSARNYGYTF	TGTGCCAGCAGCGCCCGGAACTATGGCTACACCTTC
TRBV5-6	once	TRBJ1-6	TRBD1	CASSLLPGQGNSPLHF	TGTGCCAGCAGCCTATTACCGGGACAGGGGAATTCACCCCTCCACTTT
TRBV30	once	TRBJ2-5	TRBD2	CAWGRAWGTQYF	TGTGCCTGGGGGAGGGCGTGGGGTACCCAGTACTTC
TRBV29-1	once	TRBJ1-2	-	CSVEERRGSTF	TGCAGCGTTGAAGAAAGACGAGGGTCAACCTTC
TRBV28	-	TRBJ1-5	-	CASSISLLDQPQHF	TGTGCCAGCAGTATAAGTCTACTTGATCAGCCCCAGCATTTT
TRBV11-2	-	TRBJ1-4	-	CASSVDRLNEKLFF	TGTGCCAGCAGCGTTGACAGGCTTAATGAAAAACTGTTTTTT
TRBV2	-	TRBJ1-4	TRBD1	CASSQDRGPNEKLFF	TGTGCCAGCAGTCAAGACAGGGGACCAAATGAAAAACTGTTTTTT
TRBV6-4	-	TRBJ1-1	TRBD1	CASSRTGDTEAFF	TGTGCCAGCAGCCGGACAGGGGATACTGAAGCTTTCTTT
TRBV4-1	-	TRBJ1-3	-	CASSQGPSGNTIYF	TGCGCCAGCAGCCAGGGCCCCTCTGGAAACACCATATATTTT
TRBV3-1/TRBV3-2	-	TRBJ2-3	TRBD2	CASSQPSGGAADTQYF	TGTGCCAGCAGCCAACCTAGCGGGGGGGCCGCAGATACGCAGTATTTT
TRBV28	-	TRBJ1-3	-	CASSATGLGSGNTIYF	TGTGCCAGCAGTGCAACGGGACTGGGCTCTGGAAACACCATATATTTT
TRBV19	-	TRBJ1-2	-	CASSIPQGFDYGYTF	TGTGCCAGTAGTATACCCCAGGGGTTCGACTATGGCTACACCTTC
TRBV5-1	-	TRBJ2-2	-	CASSIRQNTGELFF	TGCGCCAGCAGCATAAGACAGAACACCGGGGAGCTGTTTTTT
TRBV10-3	-	TRBJ1-2	TRBD1	CAISDRQGGHYGYTF	TGTGCCATCAGTGATCGACAGGGGGGACACTATGGCTACACCTTC
TRBV15	-	TRBJ2-3	-	CATSRDMRGSTDTQYF	TGTGCCACCAGCAGAGATATGAGGGGGAGCACAGATACGCAGTATTTT
TRBV5-6	-	TRBJ1-2	TRBD1	CASSLVGQGGGYGYTF	TGTGCCAGCAGCTTGGTAGGACAGGGTGGTGGCTATGGCTACACCTTC
TRBV6-5	-	TRBJ1-5	-	CASSYSRNQPQHF	TGTGCCAGCAGTTACTCCAGGAATCAGCCCCAGCATTTT
TRBV12-3/TRBV12-4	-	TRBJ1-5	-	CASSLAMNQPQHF	TGTGCCAGCAGTTTAGCCATGAATCAGCCCCAGCATTTT
TRBV25-1	once	TRBJ1-4	-	CASRAPNEKLFF	TGTGCCAGCAGGGCTCCTAATGAAAAACTGTTTTTT
TRBV19	-	TRBJ1-4	TRBD1	CASTGTGGPNEKLFF	TGTGCCAGCACCGGGACAGGGGGGCCTAATGAAAAACTGTTTTTT
TRBV2	few	TRBJ2-7	TRBD2	CASGRERGTTYEQYF	TGTGCCAGCGGGAGGGAGCGGGGGACCACCTACGAGCAGTACTTC
TRBV27	many	TRBJ1-6	-	CASSSPTVSYNSPLHF	TGTGCCAGCAGTTCCCCAACGGTCTCCTATAATTCACCCCTCCACTTT
TRBV4-3	-	TRBJ2-2	-	CASSQDQTNTGELFF	TGCGCCAGCAGCCAAGATCAAACGAACACCGGGGAGCTGTTTTTT
TRBV7-8	-	TRBJ1-1	TRBD1	CASSLGGGWNTEAFF	TGTGCCAGCAGCTTAGGAGGGGGCTGGAACACTGAAGCTTTCTTT
TRBV15	-	TRBJ1-2	-	CATSSITGRRDGYTF	TGTGCCACCAGCAGCATAACAGGGAGAAGAGATGGCTACACCTTC
TRBV11-2	-	TRBJ1-4	-	CASSYSTLLFF	TGTGCCAGCAGCTACTCAACCCTCCTGTTTTTT
TRBV6-1	-	TRBJ1-4	-	CASSEIARGGKLFF	TGTGCCAGCAGTGAGATCGCTAGGGGTGGAAAACTGTTTTTT
TRBV6-5	-	TRBJ1-2	TRBD1	CASSYPQDRGWGGYTF	TGTGCCAGCAGTTATCCGCAGGACAGGGGGTGGGGTGGCTACACCTTC
TRBV29-1	-	TRBJ1-2	TRBD1	CSVATGEYGYTF	TGCAGCGTGGCGACAGGGGAATATGGCTACACCTTC
TRBV2	-	TRBJ1-3	TRBD1	CATLTGGGNTIYF	TGTGCCACCCTGACAGGGGGTGGAAACACCATATATTTT